A selection of T cell receptor beta chains follows, all from one sample in a study of T-cell memory formation after mild COVID-19. One entry per CDR3 protein results from TCRdb running MiXCR on the 5' RACE reads. The profile shows some 450,000 distinct CDR3 sequences, over 15% of them singletons. Sample: PBMCs or a T cell subset sorted from them (not recorded which). The receptor set was obtained from a man aged 18 to 29 who had mild COVID-19 (a few samples of this study predate the infection). Cell type and time point are not known. Each CDR3 is given with its conserved first and last residue.

v_call cdr3_aa
TRBV12-3/TRBV12-4 CASSSGREQETQYF
TRBV19 CASSGEDRGNQPQHF
TRBV4-1 CASSQDAFMTQYF
TRBV4-1 CASSRTRGASTDTQYF
TRBV9 CASSVGRQPSGNTIYF
TRBV20-1 CSARRGSGGPATDTQYF
TRBV5-1 CASSLSGGTYEQYF
TRBV5-1 CASSLLSYGNTEAFF
TRBV20-1 CSALIEGATDTQYF
TRBV5-1 CASSLDRQGYTF
TRBV12-3/TRBV12-4 CASSIQGYEQYF
TRBV7-2 CASSFLAVLFF
TRBV12-2 CASRLPIPGLAKETQYF
TRBV20-1 CSANTDRGRNYGYTF
TRBV6-6 CASSFTGDRGNEKLFF
TRBV4-3 CASSPFLASGRMGQYF
TRBV9 CASSAGQVTEQYF
TRBV6-2/TRBV6-3 CASRLQLLNEQFF